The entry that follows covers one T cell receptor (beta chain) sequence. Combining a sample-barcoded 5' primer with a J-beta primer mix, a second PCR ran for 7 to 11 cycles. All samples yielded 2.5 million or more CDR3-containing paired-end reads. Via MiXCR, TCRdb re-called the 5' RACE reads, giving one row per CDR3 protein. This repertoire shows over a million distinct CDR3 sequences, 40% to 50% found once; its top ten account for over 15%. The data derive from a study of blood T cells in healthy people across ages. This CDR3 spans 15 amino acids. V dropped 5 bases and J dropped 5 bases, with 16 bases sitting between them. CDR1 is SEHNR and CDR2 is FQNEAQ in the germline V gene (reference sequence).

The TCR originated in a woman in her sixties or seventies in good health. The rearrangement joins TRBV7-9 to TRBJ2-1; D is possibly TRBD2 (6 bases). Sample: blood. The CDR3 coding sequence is TGTGCCAGCAGCCTTAGGGTGGGACTGAACAATGAGCAGTTCTTC. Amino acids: CASSLRVGLNNEQFF.